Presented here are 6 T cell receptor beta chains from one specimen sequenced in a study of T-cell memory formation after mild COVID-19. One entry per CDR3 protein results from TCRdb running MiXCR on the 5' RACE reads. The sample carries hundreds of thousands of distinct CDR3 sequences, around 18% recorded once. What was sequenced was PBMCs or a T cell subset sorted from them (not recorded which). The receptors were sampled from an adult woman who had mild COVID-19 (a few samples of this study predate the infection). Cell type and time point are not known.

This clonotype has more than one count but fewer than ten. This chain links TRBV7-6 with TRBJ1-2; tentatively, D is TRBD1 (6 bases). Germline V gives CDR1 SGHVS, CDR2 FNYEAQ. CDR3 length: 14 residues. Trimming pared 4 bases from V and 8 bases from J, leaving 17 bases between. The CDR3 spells CASSSESWTAGYTF. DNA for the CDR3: TGTGCCAGCAGCTCAGAATCCTGGACAGCCGGCTACACCTTC.

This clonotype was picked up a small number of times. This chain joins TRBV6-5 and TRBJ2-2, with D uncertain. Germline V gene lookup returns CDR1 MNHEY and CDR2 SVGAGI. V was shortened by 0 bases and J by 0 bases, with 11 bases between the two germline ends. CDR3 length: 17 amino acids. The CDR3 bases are TGTGCCAGCAGTTACTCCCGACGTACCTCGAACACCGGGGAGCTGTTTTTT. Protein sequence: CASSYSRRTSNTGELFF.

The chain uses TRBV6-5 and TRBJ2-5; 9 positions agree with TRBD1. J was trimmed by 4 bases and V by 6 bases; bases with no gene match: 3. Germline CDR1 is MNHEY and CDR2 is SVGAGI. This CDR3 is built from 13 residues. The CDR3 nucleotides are TGTGCCAGCAGGTACAGGGGGCGAGAGACCCAGTACTTC. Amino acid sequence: CASRYRGRETQYF.

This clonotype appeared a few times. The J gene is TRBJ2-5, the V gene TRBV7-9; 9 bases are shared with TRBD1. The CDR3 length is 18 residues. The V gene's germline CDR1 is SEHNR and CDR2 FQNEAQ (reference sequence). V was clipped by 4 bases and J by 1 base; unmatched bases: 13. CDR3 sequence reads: CASSSVPGQGNFQETQYF. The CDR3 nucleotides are TGTGCCAGCAGCTCGGTCCCGGGACAGGGTAATTTCCAAGAGACCCAGTACTTC. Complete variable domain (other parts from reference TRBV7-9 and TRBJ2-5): DTGVSQNPRHKITKRGQNVTFRCDPISEHNRLYWYRQTLGQGPEFLTYFQNEAQLEKSRLLSDRFSAERPKGSFSTLEIQRTEQGDSAMYLCASSSVPGQGNFQETQYFGPGTRLLVL.

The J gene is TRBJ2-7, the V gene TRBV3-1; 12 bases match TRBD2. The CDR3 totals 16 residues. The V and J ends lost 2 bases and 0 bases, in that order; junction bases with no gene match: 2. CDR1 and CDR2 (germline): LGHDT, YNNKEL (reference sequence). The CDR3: CASSQRLAGASYEQYF. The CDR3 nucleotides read TGTGCCAGCAGCCAAAGACTAGCGGGGGCCTCCTACGAGCAGTACTTC.

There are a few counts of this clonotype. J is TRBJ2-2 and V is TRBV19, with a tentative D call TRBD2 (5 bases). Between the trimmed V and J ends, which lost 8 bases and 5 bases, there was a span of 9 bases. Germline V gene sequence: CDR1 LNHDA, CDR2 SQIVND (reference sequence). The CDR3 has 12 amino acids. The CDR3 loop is CASGSETGELFF. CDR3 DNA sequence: TGTGCCAGTGGGAGCGAAACCGGGGAGCTGTTTTTT.